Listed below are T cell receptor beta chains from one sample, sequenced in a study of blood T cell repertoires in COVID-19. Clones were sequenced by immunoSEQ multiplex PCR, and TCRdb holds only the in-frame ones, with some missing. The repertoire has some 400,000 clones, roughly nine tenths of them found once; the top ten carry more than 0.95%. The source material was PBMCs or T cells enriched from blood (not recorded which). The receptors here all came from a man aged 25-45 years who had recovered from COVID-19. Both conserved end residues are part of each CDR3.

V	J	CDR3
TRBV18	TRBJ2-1	CASSPRADNEQFF
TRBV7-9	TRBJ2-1	CASSSSKRAYNEQFF
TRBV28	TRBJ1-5	CASSSQGLGSNQPQHF
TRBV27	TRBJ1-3	CARVTEISGNTIYF
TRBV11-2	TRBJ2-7	CASSLGFTGGWNYEQYF
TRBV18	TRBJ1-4	CASSQGTDSTNEKLFF
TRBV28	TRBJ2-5	CASSPGLAGGQTQYF
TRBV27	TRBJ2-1	CASSLSGGTYNEQFF
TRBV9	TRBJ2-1	CASSVGSGSYNEQFF
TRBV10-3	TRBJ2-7	CARHRTRQIGYEQYF
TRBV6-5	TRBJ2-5	CASSYSGPETQYF
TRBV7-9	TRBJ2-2	CASSSGDRNTGELFF
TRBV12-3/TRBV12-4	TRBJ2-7	CATGQGVSYEQYF
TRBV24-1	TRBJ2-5	CATSDPSGGGSGETQYF
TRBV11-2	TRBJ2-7	CASSVTTGGYEQYF
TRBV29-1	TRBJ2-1	CSTMIYNEQFF
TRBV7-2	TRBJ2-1	CASSAIGGSYNEQFF
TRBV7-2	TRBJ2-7	CASSPRTGAPIEQYF
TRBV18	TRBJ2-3	CASSPAFIGDTQYF
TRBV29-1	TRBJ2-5	CSVSVAGGPSQETQYF
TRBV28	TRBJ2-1	CASSPSGGRNEQFF
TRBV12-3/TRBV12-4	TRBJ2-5	CASSFGQGETQYF
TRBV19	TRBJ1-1	CASSIHSITEAFF
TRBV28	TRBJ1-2	CASSFYRVDGYTF
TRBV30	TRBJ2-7	CAWNRLASLEQYF
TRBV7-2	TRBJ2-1	CASSQDSDPYNEQFF
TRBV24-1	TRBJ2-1	CATARLDNEQFF
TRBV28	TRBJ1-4	CASRRGTGGAGEKLFF
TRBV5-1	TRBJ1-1	CASSLHINTEAFF
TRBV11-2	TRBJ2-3	CASSLAGGQSDTQYF
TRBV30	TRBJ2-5	CAWDSPGLALETQYF
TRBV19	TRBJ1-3	CASNSGTNSGNTIYF
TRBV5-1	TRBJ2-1	CASSLEEQPKHNEQFF
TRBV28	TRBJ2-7	CASRYHGTPGEQYF
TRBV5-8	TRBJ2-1	CASSQTSGTYNEQFF
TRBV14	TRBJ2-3	CASSFGGTSTDTQYF
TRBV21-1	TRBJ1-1	CASSMGQLNTEAFF
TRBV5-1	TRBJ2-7	CASSPVDRTYEQYF
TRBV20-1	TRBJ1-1	CSASNRGTAPRMNTEAFF
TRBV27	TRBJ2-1	CASSLQLAGGGNEQFF
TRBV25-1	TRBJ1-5	CASSETGWDQPQHF
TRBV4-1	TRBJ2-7	CASSQTPGVYEQYF
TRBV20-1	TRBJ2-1	CSASVAGDLYNEQFF
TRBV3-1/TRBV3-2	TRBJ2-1	CASSLSLGRELEQFF
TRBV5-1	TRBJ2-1	CASSSGQGTNEQFF
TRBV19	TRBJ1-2	CASSLPGQGNYGYTF
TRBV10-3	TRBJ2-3	CAVTTRREWATDTQYF
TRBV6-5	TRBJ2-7	CASSYSRGQGYEQYF
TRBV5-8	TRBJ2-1	CASSAGGTLHNEQFF
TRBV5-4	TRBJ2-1	CASSLGAPSSYNEQFF
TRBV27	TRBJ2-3	CASSFGDREVDTQYF
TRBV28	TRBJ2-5	CASSPVDSSMETQYF
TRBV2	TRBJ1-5	CASSNGGQPQHF